A single sample gave rise to the 32 T cell receptor beta chains below, sequenced in a study of CD8+ T cells in alopecia areata. As the sequencing template, cDNA was produced by extracting RNA and reverse transcribing it. The method was immunoSEQ multiplex PCR; TCRdb's version includes in-frame clones alone and lacks a portion of them. Among about 270,000 clones, about 62% were seen once, and the ten largest hold more than 0.85%. The treatment denotes: oral pan-JAK inhibitor, 5-10 mg twice daily. The material was CD4+ T cells sorted from blood, obtained between weeks 51 and 54, from a patient treated with tofacitinib. The source of these receptors is a human donor with alopecia areata.

This clone was seen just once. V usage is TRBV2 and J usage is TRBJ1-2; perhaps TRBD1 as D (5 bases). Trimming left V 7 bases short and J 5 bases short, with 17 bases between. The length of the CDR3 is 14 residues. Germline CDR1 is SNHLY and CDR2 is FYNNEI. Written as DNA, the CDR3 is TGTGCCAGCACCCCCTTGGGGACGCAGTATGGCTACACCTTC. This sequence encodes CASTPLGTQYGYTF.

The chain combines TRBV4-2 with TRBJ2-3; TRBD2 matches at 8 bases. The junction had 0 bases not matched to a gene; V was cut back by 1 base and J by 0 bases. Looked up from germline, CDR1 is LGHNA and CDR2 is YNFKEQ. The CDR3 spans 15 residues. The CDR3 DNA reads TGTGCCAGCAGCCAAGCGGGGGGGAGCACAGATACGCAGTATTTT. Translated, it gives CASSQAGGSTDTQYF.

There are a few counts of this clone. J is TRBJ2-1 and V is TRBV12-5, with D tentatively TRBD2 (5 bases). This CDR3 region has 13 residues. Per the germline V gene, CDR1 is LGHNT and CDR2 is FRNRAP. V shed 4 bases and J shed 6 bases, with 10 bases lying between them. CDR3 nucleotides: TGTGCTAGTGGTTCCGGGATAACCAATGAGCAGTTCTTC. This codes for CASGSGITNEQFF.

The table lists this clone with many counts. V is TRBV7-9 and J is TRBJ2-1; D uncertain. From germline, CDR1 is SEHNR and CDR2 FQNEAQ (reference sequence). The CDR3 is 13 residues long. V was clipped by 5 bases and J by 7 bases, with 12 bases between them. The CDR3 region is CASSRLVGNEQFF. CDR3 in DNA: TGTGCCAGCAGCCGACTTGTGGGAAATGAGCAGTTCTTC.

The chain recombines TRBV5-1 with TRBJ2-7; D call uncertain. V was clipped by 3 bases and J by 6 bases, with 10 bases between them. The CDR3 is 12 residues long. Germline V gene sequence: CDR1 SGHRS, CDR2 YFSETQ. The chain's CDR3 is CASSSYRGEQYF. In DNA form, the CDR3 reads TGCGCCAGCAGCTCCTACCGCGGCGAGCAGTACTTC.

This clone appeared a single time. The chain links TRBV27 to TRBJ1-6; 10 bases map to TRBD1. The J segment lost 9 bases and the V segment lost 6 bases, leaving 11 bases of the junction unmatched. The CDR3 totals 16 residues. Germline assignment: CDR1 MNHEY and CDR2 SMNVEV (reference sequence). CDR3 residues: CASSPGTGVVVSPLHF. In DNA form, the CDR3 reads TGTGCCAGCAGCCCCGGGACAGGGGTTGTAGTTTCACCCCTCCACTTT.

J is TRBJ1-5 and V is TRBV29-1; 10 nucleotides match TRBD1. V trimming: 8 bases; J trimming: 5 bases; junction bases outside the gene matches: 12. This CDR3 region has 15 residues. Germline lookup yields CDR1 SQVTM and CDR2 ANQGSEA. This CDR3 is CSRDRGPTVDQPQHF. The CDR3 DNA sequence: TGCAGCCGGGACAGGGGACCCACTGTGGATCAGCCCCAGCATTTT.

This clone was recorded only once. J is TRBJ2-1 and V is TRBV9; 9 nucleotides line up with TRBD2. The CDR3 has 16 residues. Germline V gene data show CDR1 as SGDLS and CDR2 as YYNGEE. V was clipped by 0 bases and J by 9 bases; unmatched bases: 10. The CDR3 region has the DNA TGTGCCAGCAGCGTAGTTTCGGCTAGCGGGGTGGGTGAGCAGTTCTTC. Encoded protein: CASSVVSASGVGEQFF.

The chain has TRBV6-5 and TRBJ1-4; weak D call: TRBD1 (5 bases). CDR3 length equals 15 residues. The ends were cut back, 0 bases at V and 7 bases at J, with 12 bases in the middle. CDR1 and CDR2 (germline): MNHEY, SVGAGI. The CDR3 loop reads CASSYSPGSVEKLFF. Written as DNA, the CDR3 is TGTGCCAGCAGTTACTCGCCAGGGTCGGTTGAAAAACTGTTTTTT.

This clone has a single count. V usage is TRBV27 and J usage is TRBJ2-5, with D uncertain. The ends were cut back, 10 bases at V and 7 bases at J, with 13 bases in the middle. The CDR3 runs 11 residues. Germline CDR1 MNHEY, CDR2 SMNVEV (reference sequence). CDR3 in amino acids: CATARFGTQYF. The CDR3 nucleotides read TGTGCCACCGCGAGGTTCGGGACCCAGTACTTC.

The gene calls are TRBV2 and TRBJ2-5, with 10 bases that match TRBD2. This CDR3 region has 14 residues. CDR1 is SNHLY, CDR2 FYNNEI, per germline. V dropped 5 bases and J dropped 5; count of bases not matched to a gene: 5. CDR3 DNA sequence: TGTGCCAGCAGTCAGCGGGGGGGCCGGGAGACCCAGTACTTC. This encodes CASSQRGGRETQYF.

This clone is a singleton in its sample. The chain is built from TRBV30 and TRBJ2-5; possibly TRBD2 for D (7 bases). The CDR3 extends over 13 amino acids. Germline V lookup: CDR1 GTSNPN, CDR2 SVGIG (reference sequence). V was shortened by 1 base and J by 4 bases, with 10 bases between the two germline ends. The CDR3 region is CAWSAGGGETQYF. CDR3 DNA: TGTGCCTGGAGTGCGGGGGGCGGAGAGACCCAGTACTTC.

J is TRBJ2-1 and V is TRBV15; unclear D gene. V shed 2 bases and J shed 8 bases, with 10 bases lying between them. The CDR3 extends over 13 amino acids. CDR1 is LNHNV, CDR2 YYDKDF, per germline (reference sequence). CDR3 bases: TGTGCCACCAGCAGACCTTATGGGGATGAGCAGTTCTTC. It yields the protein CATSRPYGDEQFF.

V gene TRBV30 combines with J gene TRBJ2-5; perhaps TRBD2 as D (7 bases). The V gene lost 8 bases and the J gene lost 4 bases, with 23 bases spanning the gap. There are 15 residues in the CDR3. The germline gives CDR1 GTSNPN, CDR2 SVGIG (reference sequence). The CDR3 region has the DNA TGTGCCGGGGGAGGGCTAGCGACGGGGGCAGAGACCCAGTACTTC. Translation: CAGGGLATGAETQYF.

With regard to this clone: Other DNA sequences in this sample translate to the same CDR3. CDR3 DNA: TGTGCCTGGAGTGTCGGGACTGAAGCTTTCTTT. It is translated as CAWSVGTEAFF. V is TRBV30 and J is TRBJ1-1, with D uncertain. V was shortened by 0 bases and J by 5 bases, with 4 bases between the two germline ends. The CDR3 has 11 amino acids. CDR1 and CDR2 from the germline V gene are GTSNPN and SVGIG (reference sequence).

This chain uses TRBV7-9 with TRBJ2-1; no clear D. Trimming pared 3 bases from V and 11 bases from J, leaving 14 bases between. The germline gives CDR1 SEHNR, CDR2 FQNEAQ (reference sequence). This CDR3 has 13 residues. This CDR3 is CASSLGLGLQQFF. The CDR3 DNA reads TGTGCCAGCAGCTTGGGCTTGGGCTTACAGCAGTTCTTC.

For the CDR3, the DNA is TGTGCCAGCAGCACCTCGGGGGGCAATCAGCCCCAGCATTTT. It translates to CASSTSGGNQPQHF. The gene calls are TRBV7-8 and TRBJ1-5, with D possibly TRBD1 on 5 matching bases. Germline loops: CDR1 SGHVS, CDR2 FQNEAQ. Trimming removed 5 bases at V and 2 bases at J, with 10 bases between. CDR3 length: 14 residues.

The chain has TRBV20-1 and TRBJ1-3; D is undetermined. Deletions cut 2 bases from V and 3 bases from J, with 2 bases between. Germline CDR1 DFQATT, CDR2 SNEGSKA (reference sequence). The CDR3 loop spans 11 amino acids. CDR3 coding DNA: TGCAGTGCTAGATTTGGAAACACCATATATTTT. The encoded protein is CSARFGNTIYF.

The chain links TRBV30 to TRBJ1-5; the match to TRBD1 covers 11 bases. CDR1 and CDR2 from the germline V gene are GTSNPN and SVGIG (reference sequence). The CDR3 length is 15 residues. J was trimmed by 6 bases and V by 3 bases; bases with no gene match: 7. The CDR3 protein is CAWSMGQGESQPQHF. In DNA form, the CDR3 reads TGTGCCTGGAGCATGGGACAGGGGGAGAGTCAGCCCCAGCATTTT.

V usage is TRBV6-1 and J usage is TRBJ2-1; 10 bases are shared with TRBD2. This CDR3 has 15 amino acids. Germline-derived CDR1 and CDR2 are MNHNS and SASEGT. V lost 2 bases to trimming and J lost 9 bases; unmatched junction nucleotides: 7. Here the CDR3 reads CASSELSGGASEQFF. In DNA form, the CDR3 reads TGTGCCAGCAGTGAACTGAGCGGGGGGGCCAGTGAGCAGTTCTTC.

V gene TRBV4-1 combines with J gene TRBJ2-7; perhaps TRBD1 as D (6 bases). The CDR3 spans 14 residues. The V gene's germline CDR1 is MGHRA and CDR2 YSYEKL. The V end lost 3 bases, the J end lost 3 bases, and 12 bases lay between the germline ends. The CDR3 loop reads CASSQLDRSYEQYF. Here the CDR3 DNA reads TGCGCCAGCAGCCAGCTTGACAGGAGCTACGAGCAGTACTTC.

Many counts were recorded for this clone. V gene TRBV7-9 combines with J gene TRBJ2-1, with TRBD2 as a possible D gene (5 bases). There are 16 residues in the CDR3. Per the germline V gene, CDR1 is SEHNR and CDR2 is FQNEAQ (reference sequence). Between the trimmed V and J ends, which lost 1 base and 5 bases, there was a span of 15 bases. The CDR3 loop is CASSLVGGSTNNEQFF. The DNA for the CDR3 is TGTGCCAGCAGCTTAGTAGGTGGGAGCACTAACAATGAGCAGTTCTTC.

The chain links TRBV5-6 to TRBJ2-7; D is ambiguous. V was shortened by 4 bases and J by 4 bases, with 9 bases between the two germline ends. This CDR3 has 12 amino acids. The V gene's germline CDR1 is SGHDT and CDR2 YYEEEE. CDR3 nucleotide sequence: TGTGCCAGCAGCCAAGGACGGTACGAGCAGTACTTC. Translating gives CASSQGRYEQYF.

The gene calls are TRBV29-1 and TRBJ1-2, with D tentatively TRBD1 (6 bases). The V gene lost 4 bases and the J gene lost 6 bases, with 15 bases spanning the gap. This CDR3 has 13 residues. Germline V lookup: CDR1 SQVTM, CDR2 ANQGSEA. The DNA for the CDR3 is TGCAGCGTTGCCTTACAGGGTCAGGATGGCTACACCTTC. The encoded protein is CSVALQGQDGYTF.

The sample holds a few counts of this clone. The chain joins TRBV19 to TRBJ1-5; D not resolved. The CDR3 totals 12 residues. Per germline, CDR1 LNHDA and CDR2 SQIVND (reference sequence). Trimming stripped 4 bases from V and 6 bases from J, with 7 bases between. The CDR3 sequence: CASSKTRQPQHF. As DNA, the CDR3 is TGTGCCAGTAGTAAAACACGTCAGCCCCAGCATTTT.

This clone came up a few times. The chain recombines TRBV5-1 with TRBJ2-7; D might be TRBD1 (6 bases). Trimming took 4 bases from V and 0 from J, leaving 8 bases between them. Germline V CDR1 and CDR2: SGHRS, YFSETQ. The CDR3 has 13 amino acids. CDR3 sequence: CASSRDNSYEQYF. The CDR3 DNA sequence: TGCGCCAGCAGCCGGGACAACTCCTACGAGCAGTACTTC.

V usage is TRBV30 and J usage is TRBJ1-6; TRBD1 aligns across 7 bases. The CDR3 consists of 12 residues. CDR1 GTSNPN and CDR2 SVGIG come from the germline V gene (reference sequence). The trim removed 7 bases at V and 7 bases at J, leaving 4 bases unmatched. CDR3 loop: CASGQENSPLHF. CDR3 DNA sequence: TGTGCCTCCGGACAGGAAAATTCACCCCTCCACTTT.

The J gene is TRBJ2-7, the V gene TRBV5-1; the D gene is possibly TRBD2 (6 bases). The CDR3 consists of 14 residues. Germline values: CDR1 SGHRS, CDR2 YFSETQ. Trimming shortened V by 0 bases and J by 6 bases, and 13 bases separated the two germline ends. The CDR3 DNA follows: TGCGCCAGCAGCTTGGTGGGGCAGGGAGGCGAGCAGTACTTC. Translated, it gives CASSLVGQGGEQYF. The full variable domain, in which reference TRBV5-1 and TRBJ2-7 provide the parts outside the CDR3, is KAGVTQTPRYLIKTRGQQVTLSCSPISGHRSVSWYQQTPGQGLQFLFEYFSETQRNKGNFPGRFSGRQFSNSRSEMNVSTLELGDSALYLCASSLVGQGGEQYFGPGTRLTVT.

The chain recombines TRBV6-5 with TRBJ1-6; TRBD1 matches at 7 bases. Germline V gene sequence: CDR1 MNHEY, CDR2 SVGAGI. J gave up 7 bases and V 6 bases, and 9 bases lay outside the gene matches. CDR3 length: 15 amino acids. CDR3 DNA: TGTGCCAGCAGCCTGGAACAGGGGTACAATTCACCCCTCCACTTT. This codes for CASSLEQGYNSPLHF.

The chain is built from TRBV30 and TRBJ2-6; TRBD1 aligns across 7 bases. J lost 4 bases, V lost 0 bases, and 3 bases had no gene match. CDR3 length: 15 amino acids. CDR1 is GTSNPN and CDR2 is SVGIG in the germline V gene (reference sequence). The CDR3 sequence is CAWSVGQAGANVLTF. The CDR3 DNA reads TGTGCCTGGAGTGTAGGACAGGCGGGGGCCAACGTCCTGACTTTC.

Worth noting for this clone: At the DNA level, this CDR3 is encoded by other sequences in the same sample as well. The chain recombines TRBV30 with TRBJ1-2; no definite D call. The CDR3 is made up of 12 amino acids. V lost 0 bases to trimming and J lost 4 bases, with 6 bases between them. CDR1 and CDR2 from the germline V gene are GTSNPN and SVGIG (reference sequence). The CDR3 here is CAWSVRGYGYTF. In nucleotides, the CDR3 is TGTGCCTGGAGTGTACGGGGCTATGGCTACACCTTC. Full variable domain (rest looked up from reference TRBV30 and TRBJ1-2): SQTIHQWPATLVQPVGSPLSLECTVEGTSNPNLYWYRQAAGRGLQLLFYSVGIGQISSEVPQNLSASRPQDRQFILSSKKLLLSDSGFYLCAWSVRGYGYTFGSGTRLTVV.

The chain uses TRBV2 and TRBJ2-2; a weak D match, TRBD2 (7 bases). Trimming removed 6 bases at V and 5 bases at J, with 16 bases between. CDR1 and CDR2 from the germline V gene are SNHLY and FYNNEI. The CDR3 has 15 amino acids. DNA of the CDR3: TGTGCCAGCAGCTACGGACTAGGGGGGACCGGGGAGCTGTTTTTT. Translating it yields CASSYGLGGTGELFF.